These T cell receptor beta chains were read from a single sample in a study of cytomegalovirus exposure and HLA in healthy donors. The data were produced by immunoSEQ multiplex PCR, yet TCRdb's version contains in-frame clones alone and is incomplete. The ten top clones account for 4%, within a sample of over 55,000 clones. The material sequenced was PBMCs. These receptor sequences come from a male donor in good health and CMV-seronegative. Each CDR3 is given with its conserved first and last residue. The D gene is left open where the match is weak.

v_call: TRBV27; d_call: TRBD1; j_call: TRBJ2-7; cdr3_aa: CASSSGTGEAEQYF; cdr3_nt: TGTGCCAGCAGTTCCGGGACAGGGGAGGCCGAGCAGTACTTC
v_call: TRBV19; d_call: TRBD1; j_call: TRBJ1-1; cdr3_aa: CASIPDYSGGEAFF; cdr3_nt: TGTGCCAGTATTCCCGACTACTCAGGGGGTGAAGCTTTCTTT
v_call: TRBV2; d_call: TRBD2; j_call: TRBJ2-7; cdr3_aa: CASRLGLAQSYEQYF; cdr3_nt: TGTGCCAGCAGACTAGGACTAGCGCAATCCTACGAGCAGTACTTC
v_call: TRBV7-3; d_call: NA; j_call: TRBJ2-2; cdr3_aa: CASSPSYTGELFF; cdr3_nt: TGTGCCAGCAGCCCGTCTTACACCGGGGAGCTGTTTTTT
v_call: TRBV7-9; d_call: TRBD1; j_call: TRBJ1-2; cdr3_aa: CASSQTAGGISYTF; cdr3_nt: TGTGCCAGCAGTCAAACTGCAGGGGGCATAAGCTACACCTTC
v_call: TRBV30; d_call: NA; j_call: TRBJ2-3; cdr3_aa: CAWSVGRGSTDTQYF; cdr3_nt: TGTGCCTGGAGTGTTGGCAGGGGAAGCACAGATACGCAGTATTTT
v_call: TRBV4-2; d_call: NA; j_call: TRBJ2-2; cdr3_aa: CASSDATLGEVDTGELFF; cdr3_nt: TGTGCCAGCAGTGATGCTACACTAGGAGAAGTCGACACCGGGGAGCTGTTTTTT
v_call: TRBV7-2; d_call: NA; j_call: TRBJ1-6; cdr3_aa: CASSLQGMSNSPLHF; cdr3_nt: TGTGCCAGCAGCTTACAGGGGATGAGCAATTCACCCCTACACTTT
v_call: TRBV5-4; d_call: TRBD1; j_call: TRBJ2-3; cdr3_aa: CASSLTGFPDTQYF; cdr3_nt: TGTGCCAGCAGCCTGACAGGGTTCCCAGATACGCAGTATTTT
v_call: TRBV7-6; d_call: NA; j_call: TRBJ2-3; cdr3_aa: CASSLEGAASTDTQYF; cdr3_nt: TGTGCCAGCAGCTTAGAAGGGGCGGCTAGCACAGATACGCAGTATTTT
v_call: TRBV10-3; d_call: NA; j_call: TRBJ2-2; cdr3_aa: CAISDRQGYNTGELFF; cdr3_nt: TGTGCCATCAGTGATCGGCAGGGGTATAACACCGGGGAGCTGTTTTTT
v_call: TRBV2; d_call: TRBD2; j_call: TRBJ2-5; cdr3_aa: CASRPGTSGETQYF; cdr3_nt: TGTGCCAGCAGGCCCGGGACTAGCGGGGAGACCCAGTACTTC
v_call: TRBV7-6; d_call: NA; j_call: TRBJ1-1; cdr3_aa: CASSSGRRGYTEAFF; cdr3_nt: TGTGCCAGCAGCTCGGGGCGAAGGGGGTACACTGAAGCTTTCTTT
v_call: TRBV9; d_call: TRBD2; j_call: TRBJ2-3; cdr3_aa: CASSSGLAVTTDTQYF; cdr3_nt: TGTGCCAGCAGCTCGGGACTAGCGGTAACCACAGATACGCAGTATTTT
v_call: TRBV4-3; d_call: NA; j_call: TRBJ1-5; cdr3_aa: CASSQDIIGGRWNQPQHF; cdr3_nt: TGCGCCAGCAGCCAAGATATCATCGGGGGGCGGTGGAATCAGCCCCAGCATTTT
v_call: TRBV30; d_call: NA; j_call: TRBJ2-2; cdr3_aa: CAWAAGPRTAGELFF; cdr3_nt: TGTGCCTGGGCGGCGGGACCCAGAACTGCTGGGGAGCTGTTTTTT
v_call: TRBV27; d_call: TRBD2; j_call: TRBJ2-1; cdr3_aa: CASTPERGPFDEQFF; cdr3_nt: TGTGCCAGCACCCCTGAGCGGGGGCCTTTCGATGAGCAGTTCTTC
v_call: TRBV10-3; d_call: NA; j_call: TRBJ1-2; cdr3_aa: CAISEEGAYYGYTF; cdr3_nt: TGTGCCATCAGTGAAGAGGGCGCGTACTATGGCTACACCTTC
v_call: TRBV6-6; d_call: NA; j_call: TRBJ1-5; cdr3_aa: CASTSTTRGRQPQHF; cdr3_nt: TGTGCCAGCACCTCGACGACGCGGGGAAGACAGCCCCAGCATTTT
v_call: TRBV4-1; d_call: NA; j_call: TRBJ2-7; cdr3_aa: CASSLRPISGGTYEQYF; cdr3_nt: TGCGCCAGCAGCCTTCGCCCTATTAGCGGAGGGACCTACGAGCAGTACTTC
v_call: TRBV19; d_call: NA; j_call: TRBJ1-1; cdr3_aa: CAAGISNTEAFF; cdr3_nt: TGTGCGGCGGGAATCTCTAACACTGAAGCTTTCTTT
v_call: TRBV30; d_call: NA; j_call: TRBJ2-1; cdr3_aa: CAWGLGGGQFF; cdr3_nt: TGTGCCTGGGGTCTTGGGGGGGGCCAGTTCTTC
v_call: TRBV30; d_call: NA; j_call: TRBJ2-5; cdr3_aa: CAGSPRPGGEENQYF; cdr3_nt: TGTGCCGGGAGTCCGCGACCGGGGGGCGAAGAGAACCAGTACTTC
v_call: TRBV2; d_call: NA; j_call: TRBJ2-5; cdr3_aa: CASTTMETQYF; cdr3_nt: TGTGCCAGCACCACAATGGAGACCCAGTACTTC
v_call: TRBV7-2; d_call: TRBD1; j_call: TRBJ2-7; cdr3_aa: CASSRRGPYEQYF; cdr3_nt: TGTGCCAGCAGCCGAAGGGGGCCGTACGAGCAGTACTTC
v_call: TRBV10-3; d_call: TRBD2; j_call: TRBJ2-5; cdr3_aa: CAISRTSGGEGTQYF; cdr3_nt: TGTGCCATCAGCAGGACTAGCGGGGGCGAGGGGACCCAGTACTTC
v_call: TRBV5-8; d_call: NA; j_call: TRBJ2-1; cdr3_aa: CASSSRGAGEQFF; cdr3_nt: TGTGCCAGCAGCTCCAGGGGCGCGGGTGAGCAGTTCTTC
v_call: TRBV19; d_call: TRBD1; j_call: TRBJ2-1; cdr3_aa: CASSPTGAGSYNEQFF; cdr3_nt: TGTGCCAGTAGCCCAACAGGGGCCGGCTCCTACAATGAGCAGTTCTTC
v_call: TRBV27; d_call: NA; j_call: TRBJ2-2; cdr3_aa: CASRRGNSGELFF; cdr3_nt: TGTGCCAGCAGGCGCGGGAACAGCGGGGAGCTGTTTTTT
v_call: TRBV28; d_call: NA; j_call: TRBJ2-1; cdr3_aa: CASSTTGGASYNEQFF; cdr3_nt: TGTGCCAGCAGTACGACAGGTGGTGCCTCCTACAATGAGCAGTTCTTC
v_call: TRBV18; d_call: NA; j_call: TRBJ2-5; cdr3_aa: CASSPRDYQETQYF; cdr3_nt: TGTGCCAGCTCACCCCGGGACTACCAAGAGACCCAGTACTTC
v_call: TRBV25-1; d_call: NA; j_call: TRBJ2-3; cdr3_aa: CASTGDTDTQYF; cdr3_nt: TGTGCCAGCACCGGGGACACAGATACGCAGTATTTT
v_call: TRBV9; d_call: TRBD2; j_call: TRBJ2-1; cdr3_aa: CASSTAGGPVNEQFF; cdr3_nt: TGTGCCAGCAGCACAGCGGGGGGGCCGGTCAATGAGCAGTTCTTC
v_call: TRBV5-1; d_call: TRBD2; j_call: TRBJ2-5; cdr3_aa: CASSWGGGPETQYF; cdr3_nt: TGCGCCAGCAGCTGGGGGGGAGGTCCGGAGACCCAGTACTTC
v_call: TRBV29-1; d_call: NA; j_call: TRBJ2-1; cdr3_aa: CSVEGEARRMEQFF; cdr3_nt: TGCAGCGTTGAGGGTGAGGCCCGCCGGATGGAGCAGTTCTTC
v_call: TRBV4-1; d_call: TRBD2; j_call: TRBJ2-7; cdr3_aa: CASSQELAGGASDEQYF; cdr3_nt: TGCGCCAGCAGCCAAGAGTTAGCGGGGGGAGCATCCGACGAGCAGTACTTC
v_call: TRBV19; d_call: NA; j_call: TRBJ1-4; cdr3_aa: CASSVIAATNEKLFF; cdr3_nt: TGTGCCAGTAGTGTCATCGCAGCAACTAATGAAAAACTGTTTTTT
v_call: TRBV30; d_call: TRBD1; j_call: TRBJ1-5; cdr3_aa: CAWKKFSRGPHGSNQPQHF; cdr3_nt: TGTGCCTGGAAGAAGTTTAGTAGGGGGCCACACGGGAGCAATCAGCCCCAGCATTTT
v_call: TRBV4-3; d_call: NA; j_call: TRBJ1-1; cdr3_aa: CASSQEIAGENTEAFF; cdr3_nt: TGCGCCAGCAGCCAAGAGATCGCCGGTGAGAACACTGAAGCTTTCTTT
v_call: TRBV10-3; d_call: TRBD1; j_call: TRBJ2-3; cdr3_aa: CAIKAGGSTDTQYF; cdr3_nt: TGTGCCATCAAGGCAGGGGGATCGACAGATACGCAGTATTTT
v_call: TRBV5-1; d_call: TRBD1; j_call: TRBJ1-6; cdr3_aa: CASSLGGQGFVSPLHF; cdr3_nt: TGCGCCAGCAGCTTGGGCGGACAGGGATTCGTTTCACCCCTCCACTTT
v_call: TRBV2; d_call: NA; j_call: TRBJ2-2; cdr3_aa: CASSDWSVTGELFF; cdr3_nt: TGTGCCAGCAGTGATTGGTCAGTCACCGGGGAGCTGTTTTTT
v_call: TRBV15; d_call: TRBD2; j_call: TRBJ2-7; cdr3_aa: CATSRDSGVAGDPYEQYF; cdr3_nt: TGTGCCACCAGCAGAGATAGTGGAGTAGCGGGAGATCCCTACGAGCAGTACTTC
v_call: TRBV9; d_call: TRBD1; j_call: TRBJ2-3; cdr3_aa: CASTGTGADTQYF; cdr3_nt: TGTGCCAGCACCGGGACAGGGGCAGATACGCAGTATTTT
v_call: TRBV5-1; d_call: TRBD2; j_call: TRBJ2-7; cdr3_aa: CASSPIAGGQSYEQYF; cdr3_nt: TGCGCCAGCAGCCCAATAGCGGGAGGACAATCCTACGAGCAGTACTTC
v_call: TRBV9; d_call: NA; j_call: TRBJ2-3; cdr3_aa: CASSVGGIPDTQYF; cdr3_nt: TGTGCCAGCAGCGTAGGTGGCATCCCCGATACGCAGTATTTT
v_call: TRBV5-1; d_call: NA; j_call: TRBJ2-7; cdr3_aa: CASSFEDSQGQYF; cdr3_nt: TGCGCCAGCAGCTTTGAGGACAGCCAAGGGCAGTACTTC
v_call: TRBV4-3; d_call: NA; j_call: TRBJ1-2; cdr3_aa: CASSQDRGGGYGYTF; cdr3_nt: TGCGCCAGCAGCCAAGACAGGGGTGGGGGCTATGGCTACACCTTC
v_call: TRBV4-3; d_call: NA; j_call: TRBJ2-7; cdr3_aa: CASSQERRGPGGSYEQYF; cdr3_nt: TGCGCCAGCAGCCAAGAAAGACGAGGGCCCGGGGGCTCCTACGAGCAGTACTTC
v_call: TRBV11-3; d_call: NA; j_call: TRBJ2-1; cdr3_aa: CASSLDQGGSTAYNEQFF; cdr3_nt: TGTGCCAGCAGCTTAGACCAGGGGGGATCCACGGCCTACAATGAGCAGTTCTTC
v_call: TRBV7-6; d_call: NA; j_call: TRBJ1-1; cdr3_aa: CASSAMTGNTEAFF; cdr3_nt: TGTGCCAGCAGCGCCATGACAGGGAACACTGAAGCTTTCTTT